One and the same sample provided the 15 T cell receptor beta chains below, sequenced in a study of blood T cell repertoires in COVID-19. Some clones are missing from TCRdb's copy, which holds only in-frame ones; the method was immunoSEQ multiplex PCR. The sample lists over 250,000 clones; over 75% were seen once. Source material: peripheral blood. These receptor sequences come from a woman in her 70s with acute or convalescent COVID-19.

The rearrangement links TRBV28 to TRBJ2-2; tentatively, D is TRBD2 (5 bases). This CDR3 comprises 12 residues. V lost 2 bases to trimming and J lost 14 bases, with 12 bases between them. CDR1 and CDR2 from the germline V gene are MDHEN and SYDVKM. The CDR3 protein is CASSLKTTILFF. The CDR3 coding sequence is TGTGCCAGCAGTTTAAAGACGACTATACTGTTTTTT.

The J gene is TRBJ2-3, the V gene TRBV30; TRBD2 might be the D (5 bases). Germline V gene sequence: CDR1 GTSNPN, CDR2 SVGIG (reference sequence). Between the trimmed V and J ends, which lost 1 base and 9 bases, there was a span of 17 bases. The CDR3 consists of 14 residues. The CDR3, as DNA: TGTGCCTGGAGTGGACACCTTAGAGCGGAAACGCAGTATTTT. Translated: CAWSGHLRAETQYF.

This clone was picked up a small number of times. This chain uses TRBV5-6 with TRBJ2-7, with TRBD2 as a possible D gene (5 bases). Trimming shortened V by 2 bases and J by 3 bases, and 15 bases separated the two germline ends. The CDR3 consists of 15 residues. Germline CDR1 and CDR2: SGHDT and YYEEEE. CDR3 in amino acids: CASSFGSSRLYEQYF. CDR3 coding DNA: TGTGCCAGCAGCTTTGGGTCTAGCCGACTCTACGAGCAGTACTTC.

The chain combines TRBV15 with TRBJ1-4; D is ambiguous. The V end was cut by 5 bases, the J end by 6 bases, with 7 bases between. The CDR3 runs 12 residues. Germline V lookup: CDR1 LNHNV, CDR2 YYDKDF (reference sequence). CDR3 in amino acids: CATSVSYEKLFF. In DNA, the CDR3 is TGTGCCACCAGCGTGAGCTATGAAAAACTGTTTTTT.

The V gene is TRBV5-4, the J gene TRBJ1-1; D unclear. Trimming shortened V by 4 bases and J by 1 base, and 11 bases separated the two germline ends. The CDR3 has 14 amino acids. Germline-derived CDR1 and CDR2 are SGHNT and YYREEE (reference sequence). The CDR3 coding sequence is TGTGCCAGCAGCCCCAAGGGAGGGAACACTGAAGCTTTCTTT. Protein sequence: CASSPKGGNTEAFF.

The genes are TRBV2 and TRBJ1-6; D might be TRBD1 (5 bases). Germline V gene lookup returns CDR1 SNHLY and CDR2 FYNNEI. The CDR3 is 12 residues long. Deletions cut 7 bases from V and 8 bases from J, with 9 bases between. CDR3 region: CASTGNDSPLHF. The CDR3 region has the DNA TGTGCCAGCACAGGGAATGATTCACCCCTCCACTTT.

The V call is TRBV7-7, the J call TRBJ2-1; D is uncertain. This CDR3 spans 13 amino acids. V lost 1 base, J lost 8 bases, and 9 bases lay in between. Germline V CDR1 and CDR2: SSHAT, FNYEAQ (reference sequence). The CDR3 region is CASSLVGEDEQFF. In nucleotides, the CDR3 is TGTGCCAGCAGCTTAGTAGGAGAAGATGAGCAGTTCTTC. The full variable domain, completed using reference TRBV7-7 and TRBJ2-1, is GAGVSQSPRYKVTKRGQDVTLRCDPISSHATLYWYQQALGQGPEFLTYFNYEAQPDKSGLPSDRFSAERPEGSISTLTIQRTEQRDSAMYRCASSLVGEDEQFFGPGTRLTVL.

The rearrangement links TRBV5-8 to TRBJ1-1; D is undetermined. V dropped 7 bases and J dropped 8 bases, with 18 bases sitting between them. CDR1 and CDR2 from the germline V gene are SGHTS and YDEGEE. This CDR3 has 13 amino acids. For the CDR3, the DNA is TGTGCCAGCGCTGGCGGGGAAAAAACAGAAGCTTTCTTT. Its protein product is CASAGGEKTEAFF.

In its sample, this clone was seen a few times. This chain links TRBV24-1 with TRBJ1-5, with no clear D. V was clipped by 12 bases and J by 5 bases, with 16 bases between them. The CDR3 length is 13 residues. The V gene's germline CDR1 is KGHDR and CDR2 SFDVKD. The CDR3 DNA sequence: TGTGCCCCCCCCCTTGACTCTGATCAGCCCCAGCATTTT. It yields the protein CAPPLDSDQPQHF.

This clone was counted a single time. V and J are TRBV14 and TRBJ1-2; 9 bases are a match to TRBD1. Germline V gene sequence: CDR1 SGHDN, CDR2 FVKESK. The CDR3 has 15 amino acids. The V and J ends lost 4 bases and 8 bases, in that order; junction bases with no gene match: 11. The CDR3 nucleotides read TGTGCCAGCAGCCTATTACCGGGACAGGGAAGCGGCTACACCTTC. The encoded protein is CASSLLPGQGSGYTF.

The V gene is TRBV5-1, the J gene TRBJ1-1, with D uncertain. Trimming shortened V by 3 bases and J by 7 bases, and 13 bases separated the two germline ends. CDR3 length: 13 amino acids. The germline CDR1 and CDR2 sequences are SGHRS and YFSETQ. Here the CDR3 DNA reads TGCGCCAGCAGCTCTCTTCCGCAGATTGAAGCTTTCTTT. This translates into CASSSLPQIEAFF.

This sequence joins TRBV7-3 and TRBJ1-1, with 7 bases identical to TRBD1. V shed 2 bases, J shed 7 bases, and the junction held 4 bases outside the gene matches. The CDR3 loop spans 13 amino acids. Germline V lookup: CDR1 SGHTA, CDR2 FQGTGA. The CDR3 sequence: CASSLDRDSEAFF. CDR3 in DNA: TGTGCCAGCAGCTTAGATCGGGACAGTGAAGCTTTCTTT.

This chain uses TRBV5-1 with TRBJ2-2; 11 bases align to TRBD2. CDR1 and CDR2 (germline): SGHRS, YFSETQ. There are 16 residues in the CDR3. The ends lost 4 bases at V and 6 bases at J; junction bases unmatched: 8. The CDR3 coding sequence is TGCGCCAGCAGCGAAGTGACTAGCGGGACGGCCGGGGAGCTGTTTTTT. Encoded protein: CASSEVTSGTAGELFF.

This sequence joins TRBV5-1 and TRBJ2-2; possibly TRBD2 for D (5 bases). The germline V gene encodes CDR1 SGHRS and CDR2 YFSETQ. This CDR3 region has 16 residues. The germline V and J ends were trimmed by 0 bases and 8 bases, with 17 bases remaining between them. The CDR3 protein is CASSLGALTGTGELFF. The CDR3, as DNA: TGCGCCAGCAGCTTGGGGGCCCTTACGGGAACGGGGGAGCTGTTTTTT.

The chain links TRBV2 to TRBJ2-1, with 7 bases lining up with TRBD1. The V gene's germline CDR1 is SNHLY and CDR2 FYNNEI. V lost 8 bases, J lost 8 bases, and 6 bases stayed unmatched. The CDR3 runs 12 residues. Written as DNA, the CDR3 is TGTGCCAGCGACCGAGACAGGGATGAGCAGTTCTTC. Residues: CASDRDRDEQFF.